This TCR beta chain was recorded in a study of T cell repertoires in cytomegalovirus infection. One entry per CDR3 protein results from TCRdb running MiXCR on the reads. Of more than 140,000 distinct CDR3 sequences in the sample, roughly 6.5% are singletons; the top ten hold roughly 18%. Per the germline V gene, CDR1 is SGHTA and CDR2 is FQGTGA. The length of the CDR3 is 12 residues. The V end was cut by 5 bases, the J end by 8 bases, with 9 bases between. The sequencing sample was made of PBMCs. The V and J genes are TRBV7-3 and TRBJ2-2, with D maybe TRBD1 (5 bases). The receptor's source is a human donor in good health (CMV status not recorded). Some clones in this sample may be carry-over from other donors' samples. The CDR3: CASSHGAGELFF. The CDR3 nucleotides are TGTGCCAGCAGCCATGGGGCGGGGGAGCTGTTTTTT.